In this sample, the clone carrying this T cell receptor beta chain turned up a few times. Its target is not known. V was shortened by 0 bases and J by 0 bases, with 9 bases between the two germline ends. The germline V gene encodes CDR1 ENHRY and CDR2 SYGVKD. CDR3 length: 16 residues. The data belong to a study of T-cell memory formation after mild COVID-19. Regarding the study as a whole: Clones which contracted sat mainly in CM and EM if CD4+, and in EMRA if CD8+. Among clones contracting day 15 to 85, CD4/CD8 was balanced, whereas later expanders leaned CD4+. There were some responding clones in pre-infection memory, which suggested that cross-reactive memory had joined.

MiXCR, run by TCRdb on the 5' RACE reads, gives a single entry per CDR3 protein. The profile covers fewer than 550,000 distinct CDR3 sequences, with 15% to 20% appearing a single time and around 9.2% taken by the ten largest. Sequencing used PBMCs or a T cell subset sorted from them (not recorded which). This sequence originates from an adult woman who had mild COVID-19 (a few samples of this study predate the infection). Cell type and time point are not known. The chain employs TRBV10-3 and TRBJ2-1; D ambiguous. CDR3 bases: TGTGCCATCAGTGAGTCGGCGGCTACCTCCTACAATGAGCAGTTCTTC. Its protein product is CAISESAATSYNEQFF.